The clone carrying this T cell receptor (beta chain) has just a few counts. TCRdb's copy holds only in-frame clones and misses some; the assay was immunoSEQ multiplex PCR. Among approximately 230,000 clones, 82% were seen once, and the ten largest hold about an eighth. Germline CDR1 and CDR2: SNHLY and FYNNEI. The CDR3 spans 13 residues. With 8 bases removed from V and 3 bases from J, the gap between germline ends came to 11 bases. This entry belongs to a study of control samples from healthy donors and cancer patients. The clonotype was recovered from a woman aged 60-75 years with lung cancer. Sequenced input: PBMCs. The V call is TRBV2, the J call TRBJ1-5; D is uncertain. In nucleotides, the CDR3 is TGTGCCAGCTCGGGTCTGTTCAATCAGCCCCAGCATTTT. Its protein is CASSGLFNQPQHF.